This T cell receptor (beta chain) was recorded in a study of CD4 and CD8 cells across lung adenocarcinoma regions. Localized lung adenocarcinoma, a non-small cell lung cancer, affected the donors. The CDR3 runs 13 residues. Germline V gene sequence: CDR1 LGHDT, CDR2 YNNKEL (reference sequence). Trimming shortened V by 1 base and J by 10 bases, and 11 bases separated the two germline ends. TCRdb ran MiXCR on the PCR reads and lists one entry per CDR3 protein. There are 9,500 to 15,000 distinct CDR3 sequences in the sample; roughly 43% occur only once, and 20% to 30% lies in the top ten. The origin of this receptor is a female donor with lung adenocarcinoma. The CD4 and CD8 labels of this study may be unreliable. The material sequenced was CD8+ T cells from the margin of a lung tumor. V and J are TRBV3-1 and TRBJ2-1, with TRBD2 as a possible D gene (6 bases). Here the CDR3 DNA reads TGTGCCAGCAGCCAAGGTTTTAGCGGCGAGCAGTTCTTC. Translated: CASSQGFSGEQFF.